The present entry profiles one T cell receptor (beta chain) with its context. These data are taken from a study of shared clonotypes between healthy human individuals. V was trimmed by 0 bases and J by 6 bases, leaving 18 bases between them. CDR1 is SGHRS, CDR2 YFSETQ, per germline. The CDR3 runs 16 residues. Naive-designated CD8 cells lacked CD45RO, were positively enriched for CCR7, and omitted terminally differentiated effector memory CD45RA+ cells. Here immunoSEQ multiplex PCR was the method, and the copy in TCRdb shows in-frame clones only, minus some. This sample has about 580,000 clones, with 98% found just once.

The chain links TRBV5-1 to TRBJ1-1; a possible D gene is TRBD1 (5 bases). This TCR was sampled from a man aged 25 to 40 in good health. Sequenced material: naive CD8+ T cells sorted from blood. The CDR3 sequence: CASSLVAGGVWSEAFF. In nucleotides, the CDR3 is TGCGCCAGCAGCTTGGTTGCGGGGGGTGTTTGGTCTGAAGCTTTCTTT.